The 26 T cell receptor beta chains below come from one sample, sequenced in a study of cytomegalovirus exposure and HLA in healthy donors. The PCR ran on 60 Vbeta and 13 Jbeta primers. Profiling relied on immunoSEQ multiplex PCR, and the TCRdb table lists in-frame clones only, not all of them. The table lists fewer than 250,000 clones, approximately 70% of them singletons, with approximately 3.1% in the top ten. What was sequenced was PBMCs. The source of these receptors is a woman in her 30s in good health and CMV-seropositive.

J is TRBJ2-7 and V is TRBV19; 9 nucleotides agree with TRBD2. CDR1 LNHDA and CDR2 SQIVND come from the germline V gene (reference sequence). The CDR3 is made up of 15 amino acids. The V and J ends lost 10 bases and 3 bases, in that order; junction bases with no gene match: 13. The CDR3 spells CATKSWLAGRYEQYF. The CDR3 coding sequence is TGTGCCACTAAGTCGTGGCTAGCGGGGCGCTACGAGCAGTACTTC.

The chain links TRBV11-3 to TRBJ1-1, with TRBD1 as a possible D gene (6 bases). The CDR3 is 19 residues long. V lost 0 bases and J lost 5, with 25 bases in between. Germline V gene data show CDR1 as SGHNT and CDR2 as YENEEA. The CDR3, as DNA: TGTGCCAGCAGCTTAGATAGGATTGGTGTGGGGGGGCGATGGACTGAAGCTTTCTTT. Its protein is CASSLDRIGVGGRWTEAFF.

This chain joins TRBV27 and TRBJ1-2; 9 bases fit TRBD1. CDR3 length equals 14 residues. V lost 6 bases to trimming and J lost 2 bases; unmatched junction nucleotides: 4. CDR1 is MNHEY and CDR2 is SMNVEV in the germline V gene (reference sequence). CDR3 sequence reads: CASRRQGVNYGYTF. The DNA of the CDR3 is TGTGCCAGCAGACGACAGGGGGTGAACTATGGCTACACCTTC.

The CDR3 region has the DNA TGTGCCACCAGCAGACCTGGGACAGATTACGAGCAGTACTTC. This translates into CATSRPGTDYEQYF. The genes are TRBV15 and TRBJ2-7; TRBD1 matches 7 bases. This CDR3 spans 14 amino acids. Germline CDR1 is LNHNV and CDR2 is YYDKDF (reference sequence). The trim removed 2 bases at V and 4 bases at J, leaving 5 bases unmatched. Full variable domain (remainder filled in from reference TRBV15 and TRBJ2-7): DAMVIQNPRYQVTQFGKPVTLSCSQTLNHNVMYWYQQKSSQAPKLLFHYYDKDFNNEADTPDNFQSRRPNTSFCFLDIRSPGLGDTAMYLCATSRPGTDYEQYFGPGTRLTVT.

V usage is TRBV5-1 and J usage is TRBJ2-5; TRBD1 agrees at 7 bases. The end of the DNA fits TRBJ2-7 better, so the J call may be wrong. Germline V gives CDR1 SGHRS, CDR2 YFSETQ. CDR3 size: 13 residues. CDR3 amino acids: CASARTGWDEQYF. The DNA of the CDR3 is TGCGCCAGCGCACGGACAGGATGGGACGAGCAGTACTTC.

This clone was recorded once. The chain uses TRBV27 and TRBJ2-7, with D perhaps TRBD2 (5 bases). From germline, CDR1 is MNHEY and CDR2 SMNVEV (reference sequence). The CDR3 extends over 14 amino acids. V gave up 5 bases and J gave up 7 bases, with 18 bases separating them. The CDR3 nucleotides read TGTGCCAGCAGTCCTCGGACTCAGATCGGGGAGCAGTACTTC. It encodes CASSPRTQIGEQYF.

V and J are TRBV6-5 and TRBJ2-3; 7 nucleotides match TRBD1. This CDR3 has 15 residues. V lost 6 bases to trimming and J lost 2 bases; unmatched junction nucleotides: 8. In germline, CDR1 is MNHEY, CDR2 SVGAGI. In DNA form, the CDR3 reads TGTGCCAGCAGCCGGGGACAGTTAGTCACAGATACGCAGTATTTT. It specifies CASSRGQLVTDTQYF.

The CDR3 DNA sequence: TGTGCCATCAGTAACTATAGTACTAGCGGCCCTCTTGGACGCTACGAGCAGTACTTC. Translation gives CAISNYSTSGPLGRYEQYF. The rearrangement joins TRBV10-3 to TRBJ2-7, with 8 bases aligning to TRBD2. The V and J ends lost 5 bases and 3 bases, in that order; junction bases with no gene match: 21. The CDR3 is 19 amino acids. Germline CDR1 reads ENHRY; CDR2 reads SYGVKD.

Notes on this clone: At one end, the junction sequence differs from germline, possibly due to a read error. V is TRBV6-1 and J is TRBJ2-7; D is unresolved. Germline CDR1 MNHNS, CDR2 SASEGT. The CDR3 is 14 amino acids. The CDR3 coding sequence is TGTGCCAGCAGTGATCTTGGCGGCTCCTGCGAGCAGTACTTC. Amino acids: CASSDLGGSCEQYF.

CDR3 residues: CASNLAGASSYEQYF. The CDR3 DNA sequence: TGTGCCAGCAACCTAGCGGGAGCGAGCTCCTACGAGCAGTACTTC. The chain has TRBV27 and TRBJ2-7, with TRBD2 matching over 10 bases. V lost 7 bases, J lost 0 bases, and 6 bases stayed unmatched. This CDR3 has 15 amino acids. Germline CDR1 and CDR2: MNHEY and SMNVEV (reference sequence).

The J gene is TRBJ2-3, the V gene TRBV19; the D is unclear. The V end was cut by 6 bases, the J end by 1 base, with 11 bases between. This CDR3 comprises 14 residues. Germline CDR1 reads LNHDA; CDR2 reads SQIVND (reference sequence). CDR3 loop: CASRRLSGTDTQYF. CDR3 DNA: TGTGCCAGTAGGCGACTTAGTGGCACAGATACGCAGTATTTT.

The gene calls are TRBV6-4 and TRBJ1-2; possible D gene TRBD1, 6 bases. CDR1 MRHNA and CDR2 SNTAGT come from the germline V gene. V was cut by 0 bases and J by 7 bases, with 15 bases left in between. The CDR3 spans 15 residues. CDR3 nucleotides: TGTGCCAGCAGTGACTCGCCGGACAGAGGAACTGGCTACACCTTC. This translates into CASSDSPDRGTGYTF.

CDR3 sequence reads: CASSQRLAGVRYNEQFF. DNA of the CDR3: TGCGCCAGCAGCCAAAGACTAGCGGGAGTAAGATACAATGAGCAGTTCTTC. The chain is built from TRBV4-1 and TRBJ2-1, with 12 bases aligning to TRBD2. There are 17 residues in the CDR3. V lost 2 bases to trimming and J lost 4 bases; unmatched junction nucleotides: 6. Germline V gives CDR1 MGHRA, CDR2 YSYEKL.

This clone was picked up one time. CDR3 in DNA: TGCGCCAGCAGTAAAGGGACTAGCGGGTACAATGAGCAGTTCTTC. Protein product: CASSKGTSGYNEQFF. The chain links TRBV10-2 to TRBJ2-1; 12 positions agree with TRBD2. CDR3 size: 15 residues. Germline V gives CDR1 WSHSY, CDR2 SAAADI. V dropped 5 bases and J dropped 4; count of bases not matched to a gene: 3.

The chain links TRBV6-1 to TRBJ1-1; 8 bases are a match to TRBD1. V was clipped by 9 bases and J by 10 bases; unmatched bases: 10. Germline lookup yields CDR1 MNHNS and CDR2 SASEGT. The CDR3 loop spans 12 amino acids. The CDR3 loop reads CASGAGGSRAFF. The CDR3 region has the DNA TGTGCCAGTGGGGCAGGGGGCTCTCGAGCTTTCTTT.

The chain couples TRBV6-1 to TRBJ2-1, with D tentatively TRBD1 (6 bases). Per germline, CDR1 MNHNS and CDR2 SASEGT. V was trimmed by 6 bases and J by 3 bases, leaving 12 bases between them. The length of the CDR3 is 14 residues. The DNA of the CDR3 is TGTGCCAGCAGCGGATCGACAGGCTACAATGAGCAGTTCTTC. Translating gives CASSGSTGYNEQFF.

The sample holds a few counts of this clone. The V call is TRBV28, the J call TRBJ1-5; D perhaps matches TRBD1 (5 bases). Germline loops: CDR1 MDHEN, CDR2 SYDVKM. Trimming cost V 5 bases and J 13 bases, with 9 bases left between them. The CDR3 spans 10 residues. This chain's CDR3 is CASSRGLQHF. Here the CDR3 DNA reads TGTGCCAGCAGTCGGGGACTGCAGCATTTT.

The gene calls are TRBV27 and TRBJ1-2, with TRBD1 matching over 7 bases. The CDR3 loop spans 12 amino acids. In germline, CDR1 is MNHEY, CDR2 SMNVEV (reference sequence). CDR3 bases: TGTGCTCACGATGCTCGACAGGGTGGCTACACCTTC. Protein: CAHDARQGGYTF.

The chain has TRBV5-1 and TRBJ2-1; perhaps TRBD1 as D (6 bases). The CDR3 has 15 amino acids. Germline V gene sequence: CDR1 SGHRS, CDR2 YFSETQ. Trimming stripped 0 bases from V and 7 bases from J, with 14 bases between. The CDR3 nucleotides are TGCGCCAGCAGCTTGGGCTTTACAGGGTTAAATGAGCAGTTCTTC. Translating gives CASSLGFTGLNEQFF.

This clone came up a few times. Other DNA sequences in the sample encode the same CDR3. The V call is TRBV7-5, the J call TRBJ1-1; TRBD1, the table's D call, was not compared with the DNA. TRBV7-5 corresponds to a pseudogene. The CDR3 covers 14 residues. The CDR3 is CVRSLVAPGQEAFF. In DNA, the CDR3 is TGTGTCAGAAGCTTAGTCGCTCCGGGACAAGAAGCTTTCTTT.

The rearrangement links TRBV25-1 to TRBJ2-7; 8 nucleotides line up with TRBD2. The CDR3 consists of 17 residues. Trimming removed 3 bases from V and 3 bases from J; junction bases left unmatched: 13. Germline CDR1 reads MGHDK; CDR2 reads SYGVNS. Written as DNA, the CDR3 is TGTGCCAGCAGTGAGGCCCCCGGGAAGCGGGAGATCTACGAGCAGTACTTC. The encoded protein is CASSEAPGKREIYEQYF.

The chain combines TRBV5-1 with TRBJ2-4; possibly TRBD2 for D (6 bases). V lost 0 bases and J lost 0, with 13 bases in between. The CDR3 is made up of 17 amino acids. Germline-derived CDR1 and CDR2 are SGHRS and YFSETQ. CDR3 sequence: CASSLALGGLAKNIQYF. DNA for the CDR3: TGCGCCAGCAGCTTGGCCTTGGGGGGACTAGCCAAAAACATTCAGTACTTC.

The chain uses TRBV4-1 and TRBJ1-2, with D unclear. The V gene's germline CDR1 is MGHRA and CDR2 YSYEKL. V was shortened by 0 bases and J by 7 bases, with 12 bases between the two germline ends. The CDR3 loop spans 14 amino acids. This chain's CDR3 is CASSQDLVRGGYTF. CDR3 sequence (DNA): TGCGCCAGCAGCCAAGATCTAGTACGGGGTGGCTACACCTTC.

This clone was recorded a few times. The chain joins TRBV27 to TRBJ2-3; D unclear. The germline V gene has CDR1 MNHEY and CDR2 SMNVEV (reference sequence). V lost 7 bases to trimming and J lost 2 bases, with 13 bases between them. CDR3 length equals 14 residues. The CDR3 bases are TGTGCCAGCACCCGCGGCGGATTCACAGATACGCAGTATTTT. It encodes CASTRGGFTDTQYF.

The CDR3 here is CASSLGVAGPQSEQYF. The CDR3 DNA sequence: TGTGCCAGCAGCTTAGGGGTGGCGGGACCCCAAAGCGAGCAGTACTTC. J is TRBJ2-5 and V is TRBV7-2; D is possibly TRBD2 (6 bases). TRBJ2-7 explains the end of the DNA better; the J call may be wrong. Germline V gives CDR1 SGHTA, CDR2 FQGNSA. This CDR3 has 16 residues.

The V and J genes are TRBV7-9 and TRBJ2-5, with D perhaps TRBD1 (5 bases). The CDR3 is 13 residues long. From germline, CDR1 is SEHNR and CDR2 FQNEAQ (reference sequence). V lost 5 bases to trimming and J lost 1 base, with 8 bases between them. Here the CDR3 reads CASSATVQETQYF. CDR3 bases: TGTGCCAGCAGCGCGACAGTCCAAGAGACCCAGTACTTC.